The next 9 T cell receptor beta chains were all read from a single sample in a study of identical twins. TCRdb ran MiXCR on the 5' RACE reads and lists one entry per CDR3 protein. The sample consists of 600,000 to 850,000 distinct CDR3 sequences, 18% of them appearing once. Another study also made use of these data, one on T cells expressing NK-cell markers.

Sequenced: PBMCs. The receptor source for this set is a woman under 30 in good health.

CDR3 amino acids: CSVTEPYGYTF. In DNA, the CDR3 is TGCAGTGTGACAGAGCCCTATGGCTACACCTTC. The chain carries TRBV20-1 and TRBJ1-2; D is possibly TRBD1 (5 bases). Germline V gives CDR1 DFQATT, CDR2 SNEGSKA (reference sequence). V lost 7 bases and J lost 4, with 10 bases in between. This CDR3 contains 11 residues.

Only a few counts were recorded for this clonotype. The rearrangement joins TRBV12-3 or TRBV12-4 to TRBJ2-3; 8 bases are a match to TRBD2. The CDR3 length is 18 residues. The trim removed 3 bases at V and 0 bases at J, leaving 11 bases unmatched. The CDR3 sequence is CASSFRITSGLSTDTQYF. CDR3 DNA: TGTGCCAGCAGTTTTAGGATAACTAGCGGTCTTAGCACAGATACGCAGTATTTT.

This clonotype was seen more than once but under ten times. This rearrangement joins TRBV29-1 to TRBJ1-2; TRBD1 might be the D (5 bases). Trimming cost V 3 bases and J 5 bases, with 10 bases left between them. The CDR3 consists of 12 residues. Germline V CDR1 and CDR2: SQVTM, ANQGSEA. CDR3 amino acids: CSVDSGDYGYTF. The CDR3, as DNA: TGCAGCGTTGATTCGGGGGATTATGGCTACACCTTC.

This clonotype has a handful of counts. The chain combines TRBV7-9 with TRBJ1-5; D gene ambiguous. Trimming removed 1 base at V and 5 bases at J, with 12 bases between. The CDR3 is 15 residues long. Germline assignment: CDR1 SEHNR and CDR2 FQNEAQ (reference sequence). CDR3 in DNA: TGTGCCAGCAGCTTAGGTTCGGGAGGGCATCAGCCCCAGCATTTT. Protein sequence: CASSLGSGGHQPQHF.

This clonotype was recorded only once. The CDR3 is CASSEEAETKAFF. CDR3 DNA: TGTGCCAGCAGCGAAGAGGCGGAGACAAAAGCTTTCTTT. The chain joins TRBV9 to TRBJ1-1, with D unresolved. The germline V gene encodes CDR1 SGDLS and CDR2 YYNGEE. There are 13 residues in the CDR3. Trimming removed 3 bases from V and 9 bases from J, with 15 bases in between.

This clonotype was seen only a few times. The V gene is TRBV20-1, the J gene TRBJ2-1; a weak D match, TRBD2 (5 bases). Trimming shortened V by 3 bases and J by 4 bases, and 10 bases separated the two germline ends. CDR3 length: 13 amino acids. Germline V CDR1 and CDR2: DFQATT, SNEGSKA (reference sequence). The CDR3 protein is CSASNSDYNEQFF. DNA for the CDR3: TGCAGTGCTAGTAATAGCGATTACAATGAGCAGTTCTTC.

This clonotype showed up many times. The chain has TRBV6-1 and TRBJ1-1; TRBD1 might be the D (6 bases). CDR3 length equals 13 residues. CDR1 is MNHNS and CDR2 is SASEGT in the germline V gene. V gave up 6 bases and J gave up 2 bases, with 10 bases separating them. The CDR3 region is CASRQGLNTEAFF. CDR3 nucleotide sequence: TGTGCCAGCAGACAGGGCTTAAACACTGAAGCTTTCTTT.

The CDR3 sequence: CSVVRTNRYNEQFF. The CDR3 DNA sequence: TGCAGCGTCGTACGGACAAACCGATACAATGAGCAGTTCTTC. The chain employs TRBV29-1 and TRBJ2-1; TRBD1 might be the D (5 bases). The V and J ends lost 6 bases and 4 bases respectively, with 16 bases between them. CDR1 is SQVTM, CDR2 ANQGSEA, per germline. This CDR3 contains 14 residues.

There are a few counts of this clonotype. The CDR3, as DNA: TGCAGTGCTCGAAAGGGGCCTTCGGGGGATACGCAGTATTTT. This gives the protein CSARKGPSGDTQYF. The chain links TRBV20-1 to TRBJ2-3; D may match TRBD1 or TRBD2 (5 bases each). This CDR3 contains 14 residues. Trimming removed 5 bases at V and 6 bases at J, with 18 bases between. Germline V gene sequence: CDR1 DFQATT, CDR2 SNEGSKA (reference sequence).